The 17 T cell receptor beta chains below all came from one sample that was sequenced in a study of blood T cell repertoires in COVID-19 (dated by TCRdb to the early 2020s). To prepare the library, the immunoSEQ multiplex PCR assay was applied. Held by TCRdb, this immuneACCESS table contains in-frame sequences only and omits some clones. Under half of the omission traces to an unresolved V gene where checked; the cause of the rest is unknown. This sample lists 55,000 to 70,000 clones; 82% were detected once. The ten largest account for roughly 22% of the sample. Sequenced input: peripheral blood. The source is an older woman with acute or convalescent COVID-19.

This clone was found a few times. The CDR3 bases are TGTGCCAGTAGTCTGGGACAGTACAATGAGCAGTTCTTC. Protein sequence: CASSLGQYNEQFF. V and J are TRBV19 and TRBJ2-1; TRBD1 matches 7 bases. CDR3 length: 13 residues. J lost 4 bases, V lost 5 bases, and 2 bases had no gene match. CDR1 LNHDA and CDR2 SQIVND come from the germline V gene (reference sequence).

The genes are TRBV3-1 (or the pseudogene TRBV3-2) and TRBJ1-3; a possible D gene is TRBD1 (5 bases). CDR1 and CDR2 (germline): LGHDT, YNNKEL (reference sequence). The CDR3 runs 17 residues. Trimming removed 4 bases from V and 3 bases from J, with 19 bases in between. The CDR3 region is CASSPRVFGALGNTIYF. CDR3 DNA sequence: TGTGCCAGCAGCCCAAGAGTCTTTGGGGCCCTTGGAAACACCATATATTTT.

A single count supports this clone. The identical CDR3 is also encoded by other nucleotide sequences in the sample. The J gene is TRBJ2-1, the V gene TRBV7-2; D gene ambiguous. The CDR3 is 12 amino acids. Trimming removed 3 bases from V and 7 bases from J, with 7 bases in between. Germline values: CDR1 SGHTA, CDR2 FQGNSA. CDR3 nucleotide sequence: TGTGCCAGCAGCTTGGTCAGAAATGAGCAGTTCTTC. It translates to CASSLVRNEQFF.

The V call is TRBV4-1, the J call TRBJ2-6; unclear D gene. In germline, CDR1 is MGHRA, CDR2 YSYEKL. The CDR3 has 18 residues. Trimming pared 4 bases from V and 4 bases from J, leaving 20 bases between. DNA for the CDR3: TGCGCCAGCAGCCCCCTCCCCTCCACCCTCCGGGGGGCCAACGTCCTGACTTTC. Its translation is CASSPLPSTLRGANVLTF.

The chain has TRBV18 and TRBJ2-1; 13 nucleotides match TRBD2. The trim removed 2 bases at V and 7 bases at J, leaving 2 bases unmatched. Germline CDR1 is KGHSH and CDR2 is LQKENI. This CDR3 contains 15 residues. The CDR3 DNA sequence: TGTGCCAGCTCACCAAGGACTAGCGGGGGAAATGAGCAGTTCTTC. Protein: CASSPRTSGGNEQFF.

The gene calls are TRBV7-2 and TRBJ2-3; D perhaps matches TRBD2 (6 bases). This CDR3 region has 16 residues. V shed 1 base and J shed 4 bases, with 15 bases lying between them. CDR1 and CDR2 from the germline V gene are SGHTA and FQGNSA. The DNA for the CDR3 is TGTGCCAGCAGCTTAGTGGCACGGAGGGGATCAGATACGCAGTATTTT. It encodes CASSLVARRGSDTQYF. The full variable domain, rest sourced from reference TRBV7-2 and TRBJ2-3, is GAGVSQSPSNKVTEKGKDVELRCDPISGHTALYWYRQSLGQGLEFLIYFQGNSAPDKSGLPSDRFSAERTGGSVSTLTIQRTQQEDSAVYLCASSLVARRGSDTQYFGPGTRLTVL.

The chain links TRBV6-5 to TRBJ1-2; D is possibly TRBD1 (6 bases). The germline gives CDR1 MNHEY, CDR2 SVGAGI. This CDR3 spans 14 amino acids. Trimming cost V 6 bases and J 0 bases, with 11 bases left between them. The DNA of the CDR3 is TGTGCCAGCAGATCGAGGGGGACTAACTATGGCTACACCTTC. It is translated as CASRSRGTNYGYTF.

V is TRBV15 and J is TRBJ2-1, with D unresolved. CDR1 is LNHNV and CDR2 is YYDKDF in the germline V gene (reference sequence). The germline V and J ends were trimmed by 5 bases and 6 bases, with 20 bases remaining between them. This CDR3 spans 16 amino acids. Here the CDR3 reads CATSPAALPSGNEQFF. As DNA, the CDR3 is TGTGCCACCAGCCCGGCGGCGCTACCCTCCGGCAATGAGCAGTTCTTC.

The CDR3 DNA is TGTGCTAGTGGTTTGGACACCGTTTCACCCCTCCACTTT. Translated, it gives CASGLDTVSPLHF. The V call is TRBV12-5, the J call TRBJ1-6; D gene ambiguous. V was trimmed by 1 base and J by 9 bases, leaving 7 bases between them. This CDR3 contains 13 residues. Germline values: CDR1 LGHNT, CDR2 FRNRAP.

This chain joins TRBV4-3 and TRBJ1-6, with a weak D call TRBD1 (5 bases). Germline V gives CDR1 LGHNA, CDR2 YSLEER. Deletions cut 4 bases from V and 0 bases from J, with 16 bases between. This CDR3 region has 18 residues. The CDR3: CASSPDSPGSSYNSPLHF. The CDR3 coding sequence is TGCGCCAGCAGCCCCGACAGCCCCGGGAGCTCCTATAATTCACCCCTCCACTTT.

This clone has a single count. The chain combines TRBV4-3 with TRBJ1-6; the D gene is possibly TRBD1 (5 bases). The CDR3 length is 16 residues. Germline CDR1 is LGHNA and CDR2 is YSLEER. Trimming left V 3 bases short and J 7 bases short, with 16 bases between. As DNA, the CDR3 is TGCGCCAGCAGCCAGACCCCACAGGTGGCCAATTCACCCCTCCACTTT. Protein sequence: CASSQTPQVANSPLHF.

V gene TRBV6-5 combines with J gene TRBJ2-3; D may be TRBD1 (5 bases). Germline V gene lookup returns CDR1 MNHEY and CDR2 SVGAGI. Trimming took off 8 bases at V and 1 base at J, with 16 bases between the two ends. CDR3 length: 15 residues. The chain's CDR3 is CASSIDPRGTDTQYF. Here the CDR3 DNA reads TGTGCCAGCTCTATTGATCCCAGGGGCACAGATACGCAGTATTTT.

This rearrangement joins TRBV28 to TRBJ1-2; D possibly corresponds to TRBD1 (5 bases). The length of the CDR3 is 12 residues. V lost 10 bases and J 4 bases, leaving 13 bases between the germline ends. Germline V gene data show CDR1 as MDHEN and CDR2 as SYDVKM. The CDR3 region is CATNTGGYGYTF. In DNA, the CDR3 is TGTGCCACCAATACGGGGGGCTATGGCTACACCTTC.

The J gene is TRBJ2-7, the V gene TRBV5-1; TRBD1 agrees at 8 bases. This CDR3 is built from 16 residues. V lost 0 bases to trimming and J lost 0 bases; unmatched junction nucleotides: 5. Germline CDR1 SGHRS, CDR2 YFSETQ. CDR3 nucleotides: TGCGCCAGCAGCTTGGGACAGGGGATCGGCTCCTACGAGCAGTACTTC. Its protein is CASSLGQGIGSYEQYF. The full variable domain, completed using reference TRBV5-1 and TRBJ2-7, is KAGVTQTPRYLIKTRGQQVTLSCSPISGHRSVSWYQQTPGQGLQFLFEYFSETQRNKGNFPGRFSGRQFSNSRSEMNVSTLELGDSALYLCASSLGQGIGSYEQYFGPGTRLTVT.

The rearrangement joins TRBV27 to TRBJ2-7, with 7 positions matching TRBD2. J gave up 6 bases and V 3 bases, and 8 bases lay outside the gene matches. The CDR3 length is 14 residues. CDR1 and CDR2 (germline): MNHEY, SMNVEV (reference sequence). CDR3 sequence: CASSFGGGAGEQYF. CDR3 in DNA: TGTGCCAGCAGTTTTGGGGGGGGTGCCGGCGAGCAGTACTTC.

The chain carries TRBV7-2 and TRBJ2-3; TRBD2 is a possible D gene (7 bases). V dropped 1 base and J dropped 4 bases, with 12 bases sitting between them. The length of the CDR3 is 15 residues. Germline V gene sequence: CDR1 SGHTA, CDR2 FQGNSA. CDR3 residues: CASSLVGGAPDTQYF. DNA of the CDR3: TGTGCCAGCAGCTTAGTGGGGGGGGCGCCAGATACGCAGTATTTT.

This clone has just a few counts. The chain joins TRBV21-1 to TRBJ2-7; the table names TRBD1, a call not compared with the DNA. TRBV21-1 is an annotated pseudogene. The CDR3 is 15 residues long. In DNA form, the CDR3 reads TGTGCCAGCCCTAGAGACAGCGACGACTCCTACGAGCAGTACTTC. Translated: CASPRDSDDSYEQYF.